A single sample is the source of the 23 T cell receptor beta chains below, sequenced in a study of blood T cells in healthy people across ages. A J-beta primer mix and a sample-barcoded 5' primer were used in a second PCR of about 7 to 12 cycles. TCRdb ran MiXCR on the 5' RACE reads and lists one entry per CDR3 protein. The sample includes approximately 1.5 million distinct CDR3 sequences, about 42% of them seen just once. The specimen was blood. The receptors were sampled from a woman aged 18 to 35 in good health.

CDR3 nucleotides: TGTGCCAGCAGCCTCGGGGGGGGACGAGAGCAGTACTTC. Amino acid sequence: CASSLGGGREQYF. The chain employs TRBV5-6 and TRBJ2-7, with TRBD2 identical over 8 bases. Germline V gives CDR1 SGHDT, CDR2 YYEEEE. The ends lost 4 bases at V and 7 bases at J; junction bases unmatched: 7. This CDR3 contains 13 residues.

This sequence joins TRBV29-1 and TRBJ2-3; D not certain. The CDR3 totals 13 residues. Germline CDR1 is SQVTM and CDR2 is ANQGSEA. V lost 7 bases and J 2 bases, leaving 13 bases between the germline ends. Written as DNA, the CDR3 is TGCAGCGGCCGGCTGGCAAACACAGATACGCAGTATTTT. Translated: CSGRLANTDTQYF.

Worth noting for this clonotype: The junction departs from germline at one end; a sequencing error may be responsible. The chain is built from TRBV7-7 and TRBJ2-1; TRBD2 matches 9 bases. CDR1 is SSHAT, CDR2 FNYEAQ, per germline (reference sequence). This CDR3 is built from 15 residues. This CDR3 is CASSKLAGSSNEQFF. The DNA of the CDR3 is TGTGCTAGCAGCAAGCTAGCGGGGTCGTCCAATGAGCAGTTCTTC.

This clonotype has only a few counts. The rearrangement links TRBV7-8 to TRBJ2-3; D call uncertain. Germline CDR1 is SGHVS and CDR2 is FQNEAQ. Deletions cut 1 base from V and 1 base from J, with 15 bases between. The CDR3 has 17 amino acids. The CDR3 protein is CASSLGPPASRTDTQYF. The DNA of the CDR3 is TGTGCCAGCAGCTTAGGCCCCCCTGCGAGCCGCACAGATACGCAGTATTTT.

This clonotype was counted once. V gene TRBV29-1 combines with J gene TRBJ2-3; the D gene is possibly TRBD1 (5 bases). Per the germline V gene, CDR1 is SQVTM and CDR2 is ANQGSEA. V was cut by 1 base and J by 5 bases, with 13 bases left in between. This CDR3 has 14 residues. As DNA, the CDR3 is TGCAGCGTTGAAGTGGGGCCTGGAAAAGATACGCAGTATTTT. Translated: CSVEVGPGKDTQYF.

This clonotype was observed a few times. The chain combines TRBV28 with TRBJ1-1, with D maybe TRBD1 (6 bases). CDR1 is MDHEN and CDR2 is SYDVKM in the germline V gene. Trimming removed 7 bases at V and 1 base at J, with 13 bases between. This CDR3 has 14 amino acids. The CDR3 DNA reads TGTGCCAGCACCGTGGGGGCGACGAACACTGAAGCTTTCTTT. It specifies CASTVGATNTEAFF.

The chain joins TRBV28 to TRBJ2-7; 8 bases align to TRBD2. Germline-derived CDR1 and CDR2 are MDHEN and SYDVKM. The V and J ends lost 2 bases and 9 bases, in that order; junction bases with no gene match: 3. The CDR3 is made up of 12 amino acids. CDR3 loop: CASSLGTSGQYF. The DNA for the CDR3 is TGTGCCAGCAGTTTAGGAACTAGCGGGCAGTACTTC.

A few counts support this clonotype. The J gene is TRBJ2-7, the V gene TRBV29-1, with 7 bases aligning to TRBD2. Germline V lookup: CDR1 SQVTM, CDR2 ANQGSEA. V lost 3 bases to trimming and J lost 5 bases; unmatched junction nucleotides: 4. CDR3 length: 12 amino acids. The CDR3 nucleotides are TGCAGCGTTGACCAGCGGGGCGACGAGCAGTACTTC. Translating it yields CSVDQRGDEQYF.

Only a few counts were recorded for this clonotype. The rearrangement uses TRBV28 and TRBJ2-1, with 9 positions matching TRBD2. Germline V gene data show CDR1 as MDHEN and CDR2 as SYDVKM. The CDR3 loop spans 16 amino acids. J was trimmed by 8 bases and V by 5 bases; bases with no gene match: 13. The chain's CDR3 is CASSAGTSRLRDEQFF. The CDR3 region has the DNA TGTGCCAGCAGTGCCGGGACTAGCAGACTTCGGGATGAGCAGTTCTTC.

The table lists this clonotype with a few counts. This sequence joins TRBV7-2 and TRBJ2-7; 9 nucleotides agree with TRBD2. J was trimmed by 0 bases and V by 5 bases; bases with no gene match: 11. CDR3 length: 17 residues. The V gene's germline CDR1 is SGHTA and CDR2 FQGNSA. DNA of the CDR3: TGTGCCAGCAGCCAAATAGCGGGGGCCATCACCTCCTACGAGCAGTACTTC. This gives the protein CASSQIAGAITSYEQYF. The complete variable domain, with remaining parts taken from reference TRBV7-2 and TRBJ2-7, reads GAGVSQSPSNKVTEKGKDVELRCDPISGHTALYWYRQSLGQGLEFLIYFQGNSAPDKSGLPSDRFSAERTGGSVSTLTIQRTQQEDSAVYLCASSQIAGAITSYEQYFGPGTRLTVT.

The CDR3, as DNA: TGTGCCATCAGCAGACTAGCGGGCAATGAGCAGTACTTC. The encoded protein is CAISRLAGNEQYF. The chain carries TRBV10-3 and TRBJ2-5; TRBD2 agrees at 10 bases. Germline lookup yields CDR1 ENHRY and CDR2 SYGVKD. With 6 bases clipped from V and 11 bases from J, the junction kept 9 bases outside the gene matches. CDR3 length: 13 residues.

This chain links TRBV5-1 with TRBJ2-2; 8 bases map to TRBD1. Germline trimming cut 4 bases from V and 0 bases from J; bases unmatched to any gene: 5. This CDR3 has 16 residues. Germline V gene data show CDR1 as SGHRS and CDR2 as YFSETQ. The CDR3 bases are TGCGCCAGCAGCATGGACAGGGCGACGAACACCGGGGAGCTGTTTTTT. It yields the protein CASSMDRATNTGELFF.

The rearrangement joins TRBV20-1 to TRBJ2-1; 8 positions agree with TRBD2. Trimming at V came to 5 bases and at J to 0 bases, leaving 6 bases not matched to a gene. The CDR3 totals 15 residues. Germline-derived CDR1 and CDR2 are DFQATT and SNEGSKA (reference sequence). CDR3 protein: CSAGETSVSYNEQFF. The CDR3 DNA reads TGCAGTGCTGGTGAGACTAGCGTCTCCTACAATGAGCAGTTCTTC.

The rearrangement joins TRBV2 to TRBJ2-1, with D possibly called TRBD1 or TRBD2 (5 bases each). The CDR3 consists of 13 residues. Germline CDR1 is SNHLY and CDR2 is FYNNEI. Trimming stripped 11 bases from V and 9 bases from J, with 20 bases between. The CDR3 region has the DNA TGTGCCGCCCAACGGGACGCCCCTGGTGAGCAGTTCTTC. Translated, it gives CAAQRDAPGEQFF. Filled out from reference TRBV2 and TRBJ2-1, the complete variable domain reads EPEVTQTPSHQVTQMGQEVILRCVPISNHLYFYWYRQILGQKVEFLVSFYNNEISEKSEIFDDQFSVERPDGSNFTLKIRSTKLEDSAMYFCAAQRDAPGEQFFGPGTRLTVL.

This chain connects TRBV7-2 to TRBJ1-1; maybe TRBD1 (5 bases). The V end was cut by 3 bases, the J end by 5 bases, with 22 bases between. Germline V gene data show CDR1 as SGHTA and CDR2 as FQGNSA. The CDR3 totals 17 residues. The CDR3, as DNA: TGTGCCAGCAGCTTTCGGTCAGGAGGGTACGGGGCGACTGAAGCTTTCTTT. Protein product: CASSFRSGGYGATEAFF. The whole variable domain, filled in from reference TRBV7-2 and TRBJ1-1, reads GAGVSQSPSNKVTEKGKDVELRCDPISGHTALYWYRQSLGQGLEFLIYFQGNSAPDKSGLPSDRFSAERTGGSVSTLTIQRTQQEDSAVYLCASSFRSGGYGATEAFFGQGTRLTVV.

The chain recombines TRBV7-9 with TRBJ2-6; no reliable D call. V lost 5 bases, J lost 2 bases, and 10 bases lay in between. The CDR3 sequence is 15 residues long. The germline gives CDR1 SEHNR, CDR2 FQNEAQ (reference sequence). In DNA, the CDR3 is TGTGCCAGCAGCCTTACGCAGACTGGGGCCAACGTCCTGACTTTC. Its protein is CASSLTQTGANVLTF.

In this sample, this clonotype turned up a few times. V usage is TRBV27 and J usage is TRBJ2-7, with no clear D. The V end was cut by 5 bases, the J end by 2 bases, with 13 bases between. CDR3 length: 14 residues. Germline-derived CDR1 and CDR2 are MNHEY and SMNVEV (reference sequence). The CDR3: CASSLRQVAYEQYF. The CDR3, as DNA: TGTGCCAGCAGTCTGCGGCAGGTGGCCTACGAGCAGTACTTC.

This clonotype was seen ten or more times. J is TRBJ1-2 and V is TRBV6-5, with D perhaps TRBD1 (6 bases). Germline assignment: CDR1 MNHEY and CDR2 SVGAGI. CDR3 length: 15 amino acids. The germline V and J ends were trimmed by 7 bases and 2 bases, with 17 bases remaining between them. CDR3 DNA: TGTGCCAGCACTACCGGGGGGGCTGAGAACTATGGCTACACCTTC. Translating it yields CASTTGGAENYGYTF.

This clonotype came up a few times. This chain joins TRBV2 and TRBJ1-2; a possible D gene is TRBD1 (5 bases). The CDR3 totals 11 residues. Germline lookup yields CDR1 SNHLY and CDR2 FYNNEI. The V end lost 6 bases, the J end lost 7 bases, and 9 bases lay between the germline ends. The CDR3 DNA sequence: TGTGCCAGCAGGGTCACAGGTGGCTACACCTTC. It is translated as CASRVTGGYTF.

CDR3 nucleotide sequence: TGTGCCAGCAGCGCGCGGGACAGGGTTGAGACCCAGTACTTC. As protein: CASSARDRVETQYF. V usage is TRBV5-6 and J usage is TRBJ2-5; 9 bases match TRBD1. Unmatched junction bases numbered 6, after V lost 4 bases and J lost 5 bases. Germline V gene lookup returns CDR1 SGHDT and CDR2 YYEEEE. The CDR3 contains 14 residues.

V usage is TRBV20-1 and J usage is TRBJ2-1; 8 bases agree with TRBD1. With 0 bases clipped from V and 1 base from J, the junction kept 14 bases outside the gene matches. CDR1 and CDR2 (germline): DFQATT, SNEGSKA (reference sequence). CDR3 length: 19 amino acids. The CDR3 nucleotides are TGCAGTGCTAGAGATGAATTCGACAGGGGAAGGCCGTCCTACAATGAGCAGTTCTTC. Translated: CSARDEFDRGRPSYNEQFF.

A note on this clonotype: One junction end disagrees with the germline gene, perhaps due to a read error. CDR3 loop: CVSRSTGDGLGYGYTF. CDR3 in DNA: TGTGTCAGCAGGTCTACAGGGGATGGGCTGGGCTATGGCTACACCTTC. The chain links TRBV6-1 to TRBJ1-2; TRBD1 aligns across 7 bases. In germline, CDR1 is MNHNS, CDR2 SASEGT. The CDR3 spans 16 residues.

The chain uses TRBV12-3 or TRBV12-4 and TRBJ1-1, with D maybe TRBD1 (5 bases). This CDR3 region has 12 residues. The V and J ends lost 2 bases and 11 bases respectively, with 12 bases between them. The CDR3 nucleotides read TGTGCCAGCAGTTTATATGGGGACGGGGCTTTCTTT. As protein: CASSLYGDGAFF.